This T cell receptor beta chain was identified in a study of graft-versus-host responses after intestinal transplantation. Study background: Multivisceral, liver-intestinal, or isolated intestinal transplants were performed in recipients. Recipients across the board were started on anti-thymocyte globulin induction, then kept on tacrolimus and steroids for two to four years.

The protocol was immunoSEQ multiplex PCR, while the TCRdb copy is restricted to in-frame clones and leaves out a portion. The sample has about 97,000 clones, 80% to 95% seen once. The CDR3 consists of 14 residues. J lost 7 bases, V lost 1 base, and 4 bases had no gene match. Germline V gene sequence: CDR1 LNHDA, CDR2 SQIVND (reference sequence). The sample holds a few counts of this clone. Material: PBMCs, obtained approximately 470 days after intestinal transplant. This receptor was taken from a human patient who received an intestinal transplant, so some T cells may come from the graft donor. The rearrangement joins TRBV19 to TRBJ1-1, with TRBD1 matching 9 bases. Written as DNA, the CDR3 is TGTGCCAGTAGTATAGTCGGACAGGGGAATGAAGCTTTCTTT. Its translation is CASSIVGQGNEAFF.